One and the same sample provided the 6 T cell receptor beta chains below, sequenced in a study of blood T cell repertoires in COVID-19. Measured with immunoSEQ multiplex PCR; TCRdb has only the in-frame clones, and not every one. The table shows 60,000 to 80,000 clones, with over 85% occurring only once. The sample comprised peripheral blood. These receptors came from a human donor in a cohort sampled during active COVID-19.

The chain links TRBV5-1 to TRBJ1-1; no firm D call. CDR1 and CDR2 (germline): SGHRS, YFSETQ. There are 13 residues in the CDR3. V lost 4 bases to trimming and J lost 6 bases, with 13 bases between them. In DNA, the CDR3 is TGCGCCAGCAGCCCACTACACCGCTCTGAAGCTTTCTTT. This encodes CASSPLHRSEAFF. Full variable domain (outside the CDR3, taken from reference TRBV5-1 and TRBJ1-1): KAGVTQTPRYLIKTRGQQVTLSCSPISGHRSVSWYQQTPGQGLQFLFEYFSETQRNKGNFPGRFSGRQFSNSRSEMNVSTLELGDSALYLCASSPLHRSEAFFGQGTRLTVV.

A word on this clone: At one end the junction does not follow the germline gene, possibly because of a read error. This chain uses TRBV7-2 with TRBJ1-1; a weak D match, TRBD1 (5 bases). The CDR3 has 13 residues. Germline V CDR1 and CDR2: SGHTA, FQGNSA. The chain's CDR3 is CASSLAGPPGGIF. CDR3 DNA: TGTGCCAGCAGCTTAGCAGGCCCCCCTGGGGGGATCTTT.

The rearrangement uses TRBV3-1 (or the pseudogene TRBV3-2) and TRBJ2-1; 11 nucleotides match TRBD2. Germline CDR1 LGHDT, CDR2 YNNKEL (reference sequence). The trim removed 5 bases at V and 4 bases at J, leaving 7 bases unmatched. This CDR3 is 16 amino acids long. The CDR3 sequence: CASSYGTSGLYNEQFF. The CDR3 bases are TGTGCCAGCAGCTACGGGACTAGCGGCCTTTACAATGAGCAGTTCTTC.

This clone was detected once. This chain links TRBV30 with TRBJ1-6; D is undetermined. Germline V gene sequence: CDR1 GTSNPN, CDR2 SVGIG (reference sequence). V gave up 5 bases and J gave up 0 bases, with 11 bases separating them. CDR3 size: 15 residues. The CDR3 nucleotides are TGTGCCTGGGAGCGCGGTAGCTCCTATAATTCACCCCTCCACTTT. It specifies CAWERGSSYNSPLHF.

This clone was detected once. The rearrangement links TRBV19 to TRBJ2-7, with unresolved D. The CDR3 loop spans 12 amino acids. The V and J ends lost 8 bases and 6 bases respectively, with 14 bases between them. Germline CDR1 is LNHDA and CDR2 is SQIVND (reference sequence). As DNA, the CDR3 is TGTGCCAGTTCCATCGGTCGTGGCGAGCAGTACTTC. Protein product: CASSIGRGEQYF.

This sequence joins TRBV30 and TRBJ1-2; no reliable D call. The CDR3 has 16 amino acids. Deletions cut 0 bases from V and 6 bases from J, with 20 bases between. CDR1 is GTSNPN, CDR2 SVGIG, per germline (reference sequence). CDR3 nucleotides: TGTGCCTGGAGTGTACTAGTAGCACTTCAGTTAGATGGCTACACCTTC. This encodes CAWSVLVALQLDGYTF.